This entry concerns a single T cell receptor (beta chain). This entry comes from a study of blood T cell repertoires in COVID-19. Study-wide context: Spain, Italy and the United States supplied samples that represented acute and convalescent COVID-19. Sample material is recorded as cDNA or gDNA derived from T cells, B-cell-depleted T cells, or PBMCs.

In the source study's methods: Cell counts per sample came from amplifying reference gene primers. Generated by immunoSEQ multiplex PCR, the TCRdb table keeps only in-frame clones and is missing some. V and J calls and clone size come straight from that table; D and trimming were deduced from the DNA. The sample records more than 250,000 clones, 75% to 90% being singletons. Germline-derived CDR1 and CDR2 are MNHEY and SVGAGI. The CDR3 is 14 residues long. V lost 6 bases and J lost 3, with 11 bases in between. While infection was still active, Seattle patients were enrolled and then followed longitudinally.

Sequenced: peripheral blood. The J gene is TRBJ2-2, the V gene TRBV6-5; no definite D call. The clonotype originates from a woman aged 45-65 years with COVID-19, enrolled during active disease. The CDR3, as DNA: TGTGCCAGCAGCCCCCGTGAGGACACCGGGGAGCTGTTTTTT. It specifies CASSPREDTGELFF.